This T cell receptor (beta chain) was recorded in a study of T cell responses to AZD1222 COVID-19 vaccine. General study results and limits: Seropositivity was recorded at baseline in only six AZD1222 recipients. The study sampled repertoires only after the peak T cell response. Spike-wide vaccine-associated CD4 TCRs dominated at 160-218 and 743-854.

Investigators merged groups given second doses at roughly 4 or roughly 12 weeks. Germline V CDR1 and CDR2: SEHNR, FQNEAQ (reference sequence). The germline V and J ends were trimmed by 5 bases and 0 bases, with 17 bases remaining between them. CDR3 length: 17 residues. TCRdb keeps only in-frame clones here, not all; method: immunoSEQ multiplex PCR. Here the sample spans more than 80,000 clones, approximately 90% being singletons. This clone has just one count. Antigen unknown. The sample consisted of peripheral blood, taken 28 days after the second AZD1222 dose. V and J are TRBV7-9 and TRBJ2-1, with D perhaps assigned TRBD1 or TRBD2 (6 bases each). The clonotype comes from an adult who received the AZD1222 COVID-19 vaccine. Written as DNA, the CDR3 is TGTGCCAGCAGCCCCCACGGGGGCAGAGACTCCTACAATGAGCAGTTCTTC. Protein product: CASSPHGGRDSYNEQFF.